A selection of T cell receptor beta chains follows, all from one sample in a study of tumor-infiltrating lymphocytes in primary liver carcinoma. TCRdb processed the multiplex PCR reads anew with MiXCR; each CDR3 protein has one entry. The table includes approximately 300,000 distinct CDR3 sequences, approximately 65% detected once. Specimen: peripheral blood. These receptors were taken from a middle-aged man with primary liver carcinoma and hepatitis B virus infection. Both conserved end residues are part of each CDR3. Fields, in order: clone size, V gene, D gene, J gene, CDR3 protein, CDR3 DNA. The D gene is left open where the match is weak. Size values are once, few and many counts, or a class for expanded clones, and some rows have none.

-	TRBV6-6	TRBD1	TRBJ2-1	CASSYGDRVGDQFF	TGTGCCAGCAGTTACGGTGACAGGGTGGGTGACCAGTTCTTC
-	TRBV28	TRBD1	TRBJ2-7	CASSSPRTGSYEQYF	TGTGCCAGCAGTTCCCCCCGGACAGGGTCCTACGAGCAGTACTTC
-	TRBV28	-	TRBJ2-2	CATISEGEGTGELFF	TGTGCCACCATTTCGGAGGGAGAGGGAACCGGGGAGCTGTTTTTT
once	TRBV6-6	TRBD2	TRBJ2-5	CASSLSGTSWMGGSQETQYF	TGTGCCAGCAGTTTGTCCGGGACTAGCTGGATGGGGGGGTCCCAAGAGACCCAGTACTTC
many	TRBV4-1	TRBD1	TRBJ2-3	CASSINRGLDTQYF	TGCGCCAGCAGCATCAACAGGGGGTTGGATACGCAGTATTTT
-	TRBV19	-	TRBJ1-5	CASSWSRYSNQPQHF	TGTGCCAGTAGTTGGAGCCGCTATAGCAATCAGCCCCAGCATTTT
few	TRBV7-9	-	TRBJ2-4	CASSLASGNIQYF	TGTGCCAGCAGCTTAGCCTCGGGGAACATTCAGTACTTC
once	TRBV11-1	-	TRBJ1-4	CVSSEEGYEKLFF	TGTGTCAGCAGCGAAGAGGGTTACGAAAAACTGTTTTTT
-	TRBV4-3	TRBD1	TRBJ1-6	CASSQVPAGGDNSPLHF	TGCGCCAGCAGCCAAGTGCCAGCAGGGGGAGATAATTCACCCCTCCACTTT
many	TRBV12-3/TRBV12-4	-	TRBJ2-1	CASRLMVGDEQFF	TGTGCCAGCAGGTTAATGGTGGGGGATGAGCAGTTCTTC
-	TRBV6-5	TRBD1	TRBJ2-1	CAGRPLGQNNEQFF	TGTGCCGGCAGACCGCTGGGACAGAACAATGAGCAGTTTTTC
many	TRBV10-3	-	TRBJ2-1	CAISDSRGDYNEQFF	TGTGCCATCAGTGATTCAAGGGGAGACTACAATGAGCAGTTCTTC
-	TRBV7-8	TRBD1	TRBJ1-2	CASSAMTGGVGYTF	TGTGCCAGCAGCGCAATGACAGGGGGGGTTGGCTACACCTTC
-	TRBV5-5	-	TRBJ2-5	CASSSGLVETQYF	TGTGCCAGCAGCTCGGGCTTGGTGGAGACCCAGTACTTC
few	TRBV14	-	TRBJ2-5	CASNQAGGQETQYF	TGTGCCAGCAACCAAGCCGGGGGCCAAGAGACCCAGTACTTC
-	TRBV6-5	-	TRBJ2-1	CASNYIREQFF	TGTGCCAGCAATTACATAAGAGAGCAGTTCTTC
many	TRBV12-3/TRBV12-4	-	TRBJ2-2	CASSFRVTGELFF	TGTGCCAGCAGTTTCAGGGTTACCGGGGAGCTGTTTTTT
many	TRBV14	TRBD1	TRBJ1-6	CASSHRQGQNSPLHF	TGTGCCAGCAGCCACAGACAGGGGCAGAATTCACCCCTCCACTTT
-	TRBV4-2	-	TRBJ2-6	CASSQTSGGVARDNVLTF	TGTGCCAGCAGCCAAACCTCTGGCGGGGTGGCTAGGGACAACGTCCTGACTTTC
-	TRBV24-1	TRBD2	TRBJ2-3	CATGLASAPDTQYF	TGTGCCACCGGACTAGCTTCGGCGCCAGATACGCAGTATTTT
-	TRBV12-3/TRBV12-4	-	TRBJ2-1	CASSLYLGNNEQFF	TGTGCCAGTAGTTTATACCTAGGCAACAATGAGCAGTTCTTC
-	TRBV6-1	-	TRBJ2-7	CASSEEEVSSSYEQYF	TGTGCCAGCAGTGAAGAAGAGGTCTCGAGCTCCTACGAGCAGTACTTC
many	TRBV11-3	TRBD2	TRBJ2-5	CASSRSGGETQYF	TGTGCCAGCAGCCGCAGCGGGGGGGAGACCCAGTACTTC
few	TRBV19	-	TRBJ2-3	CASASSGFTDTQYF	TGTGCCAGTGCTTCAAGCGGGTTCACAGATACGCAGTATTTT
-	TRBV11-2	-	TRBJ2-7	CASSLSVRHKQYF	TGTGCCAGCAGCCTATCCGTTCGGCACAAGCAGTACTTC
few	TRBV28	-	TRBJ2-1	CASRQAKNEQFF	TGTGCCAGCCGACAGGCTAAAAATGAGCAGTTCTTC
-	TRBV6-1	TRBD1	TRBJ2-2	CASRLTGGAPNTVELFF	TGTGCCAGCCGTTTGACAGGGGGCGCGCCGAACACCGTGGAGCTGTTTTTT